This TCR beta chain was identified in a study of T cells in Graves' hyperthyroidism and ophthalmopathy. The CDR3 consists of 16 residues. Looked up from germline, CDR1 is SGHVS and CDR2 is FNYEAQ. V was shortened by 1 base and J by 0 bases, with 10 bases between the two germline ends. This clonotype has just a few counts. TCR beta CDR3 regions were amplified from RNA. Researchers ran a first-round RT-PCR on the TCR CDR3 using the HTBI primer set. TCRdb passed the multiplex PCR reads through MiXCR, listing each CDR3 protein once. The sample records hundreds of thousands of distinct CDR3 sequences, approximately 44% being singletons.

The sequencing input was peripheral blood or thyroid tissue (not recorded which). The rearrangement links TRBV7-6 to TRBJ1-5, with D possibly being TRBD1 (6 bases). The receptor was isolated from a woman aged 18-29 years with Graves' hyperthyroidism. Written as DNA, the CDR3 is TGTGCCAGCAGCTTAGGGGGGCCTTATAGCAATCAGCCCCAGCATTTT. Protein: CASSLGGPYSNQPQHF. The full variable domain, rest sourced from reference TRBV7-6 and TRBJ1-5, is GAGVSQSPRYKVTKRGQDVALRCDPISGHVSLYWYRQALGQGPEFLTYFNYEAQQDKSGLPNDRFSAERPEGSISTLTIQRTEQRDSAMYRCASSLGGPYSNQPQHFGDGTRLSIL.